This T cell receptor beta chain was found in a study of blood T cell repertoires in COVID-19. In the study overall: Sites in the United States, Italy and Spain provided acute and convalescent COVID-19 samples. T cells, B-cell-depleted T cells, or PBMCs supplied cDNA or gDNA.

Trimming stripped 3 bases from V and 10 bases from J, with 12 bases between. The CDR3 is 11 residues long. CDR1 SQVTM and CDR2 ANQGSEA come from the germline V gene. In the original workflow: Estimation of nucleated cell counts relied on the amplification of reference gene primers. Here immunoSEQ multiplex PCR was the method, and the copy in TCRdb shows in-frame clones only, minus some. D and trimming come from the DNA, and the V and J calls and clone size come from that table. The data contain fewer than 300,000 clones, 75% to 90% of them singletons. The sequence came from a human donor in a cohort sampled during active COVID-19. The sequencing sample was made of peripheral blood. The V gene is TRBV29-1, the J gene TRBJ1-1, with D unresolved. The CDR3 is CSVDAGLGAFF. The CDR3 DNA follows: TGCAGCGTTGATGCCGGACTGGGAGCTTTCTTT.